This T cell receptor beta chain was captured by sequencing in a study of patients and donors after allogeneic stem cell transplantation. TCRdb re-analysed the RT-PCR reads in MiXCR, keeping a single row per CDR3 protein. The sample records some 200,000 distinct CDR3 sequences, approximately 41% being singletons. Worth noting for this clonotype: The CDR3 carries no conserved terminal phenylalanine or tryptophan, so it likely arises from a read error.

Sequencing was performed on blood, either unsorted or a sorted T cell fraction (not recorded which). The TCR sequence derives from a human donor who was either an allogeneic HSCT recipient or a stem cell or donor lymphocyte infusion donor (not recorded which). It is not recorded whose cells these are; they may come from a transplant donor.

The CDR3 sequence is CASSFAGFTDTQYL. CDR3 sequence (DNA): TGTGCCAGCAGTTTTGCGGGATTCACAGATACGCAGTATTTG. This chain joins TRBV6-2 or TRBV6-3 and TRBJ2-3; TRBD2 might be the D (6 bases). V shed 4 bases and J shed 2 bases, with 10 bases lying between them. Germline V gene lookup returns CDR1 MNHEY and CDR2 SVGEGT. This CDR3 has 14 amino acids.